This T cell receptor beta chain stems from a study of blood T cell repertoires in COVID-19. Turning to the study itself: The cDNA or gDNA used as material had been derived from T cells, B-cell-depleted T cells, or PBMCs.

Germline lookup yields CDR1 KGHSH and CDR2 LQKENI. J lost 4 bases, V lost 4 bases, and 9 bases had no gene match. This CDR3 is built from 16 residues. In the original analysis: Amplification from reference gene primers served as the basis for estimated nucleated cell counts. Sequencing used immunoSEQ multiplex PCR; TCRdb keeps in-frame clones, though not all of them. Clone size and the V and J calls come from that table; the DNA yielded D and trimming. The sample yields 15,000 to 20,000 clones, approximately 90% seen once. The sequence was obtained from a human donor in a cohort sampled during active COVID-19. V usage is TRBV18 and J usage is TRBJ2-5, with 10 bases matching TRBD2. Sequencing input: peripheral blood. CDR3 nucleotides: TGTGCCAGCTCACGGCGCAGCGGGGGGGCACCAGAGACCCAGTACTTC. This sequence encodes CASSRRSGGAPETQYF. The full variable domain, its missing parts supplied by reference TRBV18 and TRBJ2-5, is NAGVMQNPRHLVRRRGQEARLRCSPMKGHSHVYWYRQLPEEGLKFMVYLQKENIIDESGMPKERFSAEFPKEGPSILRIQQVVRGDSAAYFCASSRRSGGAPETQYFGPGTRLLVL.